These 30 T cell receptor beta chains originate from one sample sequenced in a study of somatic mutations in cytotoxic T cells in rheumatoid arthritis (dated 2017 in TCRdb). Library preparation employed the immunoSEQ multiplex PCR assay. TCRdb obtained this table from immuneACCESS and retained in-frame rearrangements with V and J assigned. These tables miss some clones; where compared with another copy, unresolved V genes account for less than half of the shortfall, and the remainder is unexplained. Within this sample are about 20,000 clones, with roughly 72% of them counted one time only. The ten top clones hold about 5.4% of the sample. The sample comprised CD8+ T cells sorted from blood. The receptors were sampled from a man in his sixties in good health.

Only a few counts were recorded for this clone. The chain combines TRBV28 with TRBJ2-5; D possibly corresponds to TRBD2 (5 bases). The V and J ends lost 7 bases and 10 bases respectively, with 16 bases between them. The CDR3 totals 12 residues. Germline CDR1 MDHEN, CDR2 SYDVKM. CDR3 sequence reads: CASTPARGNQYF. The CDR3, as DNA: TGTGCCAGCACCCCAGCGCGAGGGAACCAGTACTTC.

The rearrangement links TRBV6-5 to TRBJ2-1; 8 bases map to TRBD1. The CDR3 totals 13 residues. Per germline, CDR1 MNHEY and CDR2 SVGAGI. V dropped 10 bases and J dropped 7; count of bases not matched to a gene: 9. The CDR3 DNA reads TGTGCCATCAGGACAGGGAGAAGGAATGAGCAGTTCTTC. It specifies CAIRTGRRNEQFF.

This clone turned up a few times. CDR3 loop: CASSTQWGEDFRDAQNIQYF. CDR3 sequence (DNA): TGTGCCAGCAGCACCCAATGGGGGGAGGACTTCAGGGATGCCCAAAACATTCAGTACTTC. The chain has TRBV9 and TRBJ2-4, with TRBD2 as a possible D gene (6 bases). The V gene's germline CDR1 is SGDLS and CDR2 YYNGEE. Trimming cost V 4 bases and J 5 bases, with 31 bases left between them. This CDR3 is 20 amino acids long.

The genes are TRBV19 and TRBJ2-3, with 11 bases that match TRBD2. The CDR3 runs to 16 residues. Germline V lookup: CDR1 LNHDA, CDR2 SQIVND (reference sequence). With V trimmed by 5 bases and J by 3 bases, 7 bases remained unmatched. The CDR3 loop is CASSSLAGGVTDTQYF. The CDR3 DNA follows: TGTGCCAGTAGTTCGCTAGCGGGGGGTGTAACAGATACGCAGTATTTT.

This rearrangement joins TRBV11-2 to TRBJ1-6; D is ambiguous. The CDR3 is made up of 15 amino acids. CDR1 and CDR2 from the germline V gene are SGHAT and FQNNGV. V shed 2 bases and J shed 6 bases, with 11 bases lying between them. DNA of the CDR3: TGTGCCAGCAGCTTAAACCAGGCTCCTAATTCACCCCTCCACTTT. Its translation: CASSLNQAPNSPLHF.

The chain joins TRBV7-9 to TRBJ1-2; D is possibly TRBD1 (5 bases). CDR1 is SEHNR, CDR2 FQNEAQ, per germline (reference sequence). Trimming removed 1 base at V and 5 bases at J, with 8 bases between. CDR3 length equals 13 residues. The CDR3 region is CASSLVQVYGYTF. DNA for the CDR3: TGTGCCAGCAGCTTAGTACAGGTGTATGGCTACACCTTC.

CDR3 sequence reads: CASSVEPSGRPDPYNEQFF. CDR3 bases: TGTGCCAGCAGCGTAGAGCCTAGCGGAAGACCCGATCCCTACAATGAGCAGTTCTTC. The rearrangement links TRBV9 to TRBJ2-1; TRBD2 aligns across 7 bases. The germline gives CDR1 SGDLS, CDR2 YYNGEE. Trimming took 0 bases from V and 2 from J; bases not matched to a gene: 14. The CDR3 extends over 19 amino acids.

CDR3 region: CASSQEGSGTDTQYF. DNA for the CDR3: TGCGCCAGCAGCCAAGAGGGCAGTGGCACAGATACGCAGTATTTT. The chain recombines TRBV4-3 with TRBJ2-3, with D unresolved. The germline V gene has CDR1 LGHNA and CDR2 YSLEER. Trimming shortened V by 0 bases and J by 1 base, and 8 bases separated the two germline ends. The CDR3 has 15 amino acids.

The chain recombines TRBV7-9 with TRBJ2-7, with 9 bases aligning to TRBD2. Germline values: CDR1 SEHNR, CDR2 FQNEAQ (reference sequence). The junction had 10 bases not matched to a gene; V was cut back by 5 bases and J by 5 bases. The CDR3 spans 15 residues. The CDR3 spells CASSRSPGLAHEQYF. DNA of the CDR3: TGTGCCAGCAGCCGATCCCCGGGACTAGCTCACGAGCAGTACTTC.

The J gene is TRBJ1-3, the V gene TRBV7-9; D is undetermined. CDR1 SEHNR and CDR2 FQNEAQ come from the germline V gene (reference sequence). With 4 bases removed from V and 0 bases from J, the gap between germline ends came to 16 bases. This CDR3 has 17 amino acids. In DNA, the CDR3 is TGTGCCAGCAGCTCACTAGTGATGGGTAGCTCTGGAAACACCATATATTTT. This codes for CASSSLVMGSSGNTIYF.

The chain has TRBV4-1 and TRBJ2-5; possibly TRBD1 for D (5 bases). CDR3 length: 15 residues. V was pared by 0 bases and J by 1 base, with 9 bases between. Germline V gives CDR1 MGHRA, CDR2 YSYEKL. The CDR3 DNA is TGCGCCAGCAGCCAAGACAGGGCAGCCCAAGAGACCCAGTACTTC. Encoded protein: CASSQDRAAQETQYF.

The chain carries TRBV27 and TRBJ2-3; no clear D gene. From germline, CDR1 is MNHEY and CDR2 SMNVEV (reference sequence). This CDR3 is built from 14 residues. V was cut by 5 bases and J by 0 bases, with 9 bases left in between. The CDR3 DNA reads TGTGCCAGCAGTCCCCTCCCTAGCACAGATACGCAGTATTTT. Translating it yields CASSPLPSTDTQYF.

The CDR3 loop is CASSISPLSLEAFF. CDR3 DNA sequence: TGTGCCAGTAGTATTTCCCCGCTATCATTAGAAGCTTTCTTT. The V call is TRBV19, the J call TRBJ1-1; no reliable D call. The germline V and J ends were trimmed by 3 bases and 8 bases, with 16 bases remaining between them. Germline CDR1 LNHDA, CDR2 SQIVND (reference sequence). The CDR3 covers 14 residues. The variable domain in full, completed from reference TRBV19 and TRBJ1-1, reads DGGITQSPKYLFRKEGQNVTLSCEQNLNHDAMYWYRQDPGQGLRLIYYSQIVNDFQKGDIAEGYSVSREKKESFPLTVTSAQKNPTAFYLCASSISPLSLEAFFGQGTRLTVV.

The V gene is TRBV9, the J gene TRBJ2-5, with a weak D call TRBD2 (5 bases). Germline V CDR1 and CDR2: SGDLS, YYNGEE. The CDR3 consists of 14 residues. V was pared by 0 bases and J by 2 bases, with 8 bases between. The CDR3 region is CASSVGPGQETQYF. CDR3 bases: TGTGCCAGCAGCGTAGGCCCGGGACAAGAGACCCAGTACTTC.

This clone was counted between two and nine times. The V and J genes are TRBV5-1 and TRBJ1-2, with D possibly being TRBD1 (5 bases). The CDR3 loop spans 14 amino acids. V was clipped by 4 bases and J by 8 bases, with 18 bases between them. Looked up from germline, CDR1 is SGHRS and CDR2 is YFSETQ. CDR3 sequence reads: CASSDRQTSWGYTF. CDR3 in DNA: TGCGCCAGCAGCGACCGACAGACATCTTGGGGCTACACCTTC.

CDR3 coding DNA: TGTGCCAGCAGCTTTAGGGGACAGGGGTCTGACGAGCAGTACTTC. It specifies CASSFRGQGSDEQYF. The J gene is TRBJ2-7, the V gene TRBV7-9, with 10 bases lining up with TRBD1. Germline trimming cut 3 bases from V and 5 bases from J; bases unmatched to any gene: 7. The CDR3 is 15 amino acids. Germline V gives CDR1 SEHNR, CDR2 FQNEAQ (reference sequence).

The chain employs TRBV5-8 and TRBJ2-5; 9 bases line up with TRBD1. The CDR3 runs to 14 residues. The V gene end was trimmed by 3 bases and the J gene end by 3 bases; junction bases not matched to a gene: 3. Germline CDR1 and CDR2: SGHTS and YDEGEE. The CDR3 reads CASSWTGDEETQYF. DNA of the CDR3: TGTGCCAGCAGCTGGACAGGGGATGAAGAGACCCAGTACTTC. The full variable domain, rest sourced from reference TRBV5-8 and TRBJ2-5, is EAGVTQSPTHLIKTRGQQATLRCSPISGHTSVYWYQQALGLGLQFLLWYDEGEERNRGNFPPRFSGRQFPNYSSELNVNALELEDSALYLCASSWTGDEETQYFGPGTRLLVL.

The chain carries TRBV27 and TRBJ1-5; no definite D call. Trimming left V 2 bases short and J 0 bases short, with 5 bases between. CDR1 is MNHEY, CDR2 SMNVEV, per germline (reference sequence). The CDR3 extends over 14 amino acids. CDR3 nucleotides: TGTGCCAGCAGTTTACGGTATAGCAATCAGCCCCAGCATTTT. Translating gives CASSLRYSNQPQHF.

This chain connects TRBV19 to TRBJ2-5, with 8 bases fitting TRBD2. V dropped 8 bases and J dropped 5; count of bases not matched to a gene: 13. Germline CDR1 is LNHDA and CDR2 is SQIVND (reference sequence). The CDR3 is 15 residues long. The CDR3 region has the DNA TGTGCCAGTGGGTACGGGAGGGGGAGAACGGAGACCCAGTACTTC. Translated, it gives CASGYGRGRTETQYF. The full variable domain, its missing parts supplied by reference TRBV19 and TRBJ2-5, is DGGITQSPKYLFRKEGQNVTLSCEQNLNHDAMYWYRQDPGQGLRLIYYSQIVNDFQKGDIAEGYSVSREKKESFPLTVTSAQKNPTAFYLCASGYGRGRTETQYFGPGTRLLVL.

This chain uses TRBV7-2 with TRBJ2-5; TRBD2 aligns across 9 bases. This CDR3 is built from 13 residues. Germline V gene lookup returns CDR1 SGHTA and CDR2 FQGNSA. J gave up 5 bases and V 5 bases, and 3 bases lay outside the gene matches. CDR3 in amino acids: CASSPSGEETQYF. CDR3 nucleotides: TGTGCCAGCAGCCCTAGCGGGGAGGAGACCCAGTACTTC.

The CDR3 sequence is CASSIGGGNEQYF. CDR3 nucleotide sequence: TGTGCCAGTAGTATCGGGGGTGGGAACGAGCAGTACTTC. The V and J genes are TRBV19 and TRBJ2-7; a possible D gene is TRBD2 (6 bases). This CDR3 spans 13 amino acids. The ends were cut back, 3 bases at V and 5 bases at J, with 11 bases in the middle. Germline V gene sequence: CDR1 LNHDA, CDR2 SQIVND (reference sequence). The whole variable domain, remainder taken from reference TRBV19 and TRBJ2-7, is DGGITQSPKYLFRKEGQNVTLSCEQNLNHDAMYWYRQDPGQGLRLIYYSQIVNDFQKGDIAEGYSVSREKKESFPLTVTSAQKNPTAFYLCASSIGGGNEQYFGPGTRLTVT.

This chain links TRBV9 with TRBJ2-1; a possible D gene is TRBD1 (5 bases). The length of the CDR3 is 16 residues. Germline V lookup: CDR1 SGDLS, CDR2 YYNGEE. The ends were cut back, 4 bases at V and 6 bases at J, with 20 bases in the middle. CDR3 nucleotide sequence: TGTGCCAGCAGCCCCGAGACGGACACTTTGGGCAATGAGCAGTTCTTC. Protein sequence: CASSPETDTLGNEQFF.

The chain recombines TRBV27 with TRBJ2-7; possible D gene TRBD2, 6 bases. The CDR3 covers 15 residues. CDR1 is MNHEY and CDR2 is SMNVEV in the germline V gene (reference sequence). Trimming shortened V by 7 bases and J by 3 bases, and 19 bases separated the two germline ends. The CDR3 is CASMSFGGTIYEQYF. The CDR3 coding sequence is TGTGCCAGCATGTCCTTCGGGGGAACAATCTACGAGCAGTACTTC.

The V call is TRBV29-1, the J call TRBJ2-7; possible D gene TRBD1, 6 bases. Germline lookup yields CDR1 SQVTM and CDR2 ANQGSEA. The CDR3 is 11 residues long. CDR3 protein: CRGADSYEQYF. Written as DNA, the CDR3 is TGCAGGGGGGCAGATTCCTACGAGCAGTACTTC.

The rearrangement uses TRBV4-3 and TRBJ2-1, with no clear D. Germline V lookup: CDR1 LGHNA, CDR2 YSLEER. CDR3 length equals 14 residues. The V and J ends lost 1 base and 7 bases respectively, with 11 bases between them. CDR3 in DNA: TGCGCCAGCAGCCAAGGCGTCTACTCTAATGAGCAGTTCTTC. This codes for CASSQGVYSNEQFF.

The chain has TRBV4-3 and TRBJ1-1, with a possible D match to TRBD1 (5 bases). The CDR3 loop spans 15 amino acids. Trimming took 3 bases from V and 3 from J, leaving 14 bases between them. Per the germline V gene, CDR1 is LGHNA and CDR2 is YSLEER. The CDR3 DNA reads TGCGCCAGCAGCCATGCCTCGGGGGTTGACACTGAAGCTTTCTTT. Protein sequence: CASSHASGVDTEAFF.

The chain has TRBV7-2 and TRBJ1-4; TRBD1 aligns across 7 bases. The CDR3 has 16 residues. Trimming removed 5 bases from V and 3 bases from J; junction bases left unmatched: 9. Germline V gene data show CDR1 as SGHTA and CDR2 as FQGNSA. This CDR3 reads CASSLVTGSANEKLFF. As DNA, the CDR3 is TGTGCCAGCAGCCTAGTGACAGGGTCGGCTAATGAAAAACTGTTTTTT.

The table lists this clone with a few counts. The rearrangement links TRBV6-5 to TRBJ2-7; a possible D gene is TRBD2 (5 bases). The CDR3 is 13 amino acids. Germline V gene lookup returns CDR1 MNHEY and CDR2 SVGAGI. Trimming removed 6 bases at V and 2 bases at J, with 11 bases between. Here the CDR3 DNA reads TGTGCCAGCAGGGCCGGAGGTCCCTACGAGCAGTACTTC. Translation: CASRAGGPYEQYF.

The chain joins TRBV7-9 to TRBJ1-3; D is unclear. Trimming took 0 bases from V and 0 from J, leaving 9 bases between them. The CDR3 covers 16 residues. Per germline, CDR1 SEHNR and CDR2 FQNEAQ (reference sequence). The DNA for the CDR3 is TGTGCCAGCAGCTTAGCGGGCAGCTACTCTGGAAACACCATATATTTT. Encoded protein: CASSLAGSYSGNTIYF.

This clone was found once. J is TRBJ2-5 and V is TRBV6-5; no definite D call. The germline gives CDR1 MNHEY, CDR2 SVGAGI. The CDR3 has 14 residues. Trimming pared 3 bases from V and 5 bases from J, leaving 13 bases between. CDR3 coding DNA: TGTGCCAGCAGTTATTCCGAGCGTGACGAGACCCAGTACTTC. This translates into CASSYSERDETQYF.